This T cell receptor (beta chain) was profiled in a study of long-term antiretroviral therapy in people with HIV. The assay used was immunoSEQ (version v3.0), run at survey level. Clones were read by immunoSEQ multiplex PCR, and TCRdb kept only the in-frame ones, dropping some. The sample yields 7,200 or so clones, around 70% seen once. CDR1 is SGHAT, CDR2 FQNNGV, per germline. Trimming left V 0 bases short and J 6 bases short, with 11 bases between. This CDR3 is 14 amino acids long. The specimen comprised unsorted PBMCs, sampled approximately eleven months before starting antiretroviral therapy. This TCR derives from a man aged 35 to 55 with HIV. The chain has TRBV11-2 and TRBJ1-1; D is possibly TRBD1 (5 bases). This CDR3 reads CASSLELGEPEAFF. The DNA for the CDR3 is TGTGCCAGCAGCTTAGAATTAGGGGAGCCTGAAGCTTTCTTT.